These 32 T cell receptor beta chains share one sample of origin, sequenced in a study of blood T cell repertoires in COVID-19. Some clones are missing from TCRdb's copy, which holds only in-frame ones; the method was immunoSEQ multiplex PCR. The profile shows approximately 170,000 clones, approximately 87% of them singletons. Material: peripheral blood. All receptors come from a woman in her fifties or sixties with COVID-19, enrolled during active disease.

The V call is TRBV3-1 (or the pseudogene TRBV3-2), the J call TRBJ2-1, with TRBD2 matching 10 bases. The junction had 7 bases not matched to a gene; V was cut back by 0 bases and J by 8 bases. The CDR3 runs to 16 residues. CDR1 is LGHDT, CDR2 YNNKEL, per germline (reference sequence). The CDR3 DNA sequence: TGTGCCAGCAGCCAAGATGTAATAGCGGGAGGAGATGAGCAGTTCTTC. Encoded protein: CASSQDVIAGGDEQFF.

This clone was recorded at least ten times. Other DNA sequences in this sample translate to the same CDR3. The chain recombines TRBV18 with TRBJ2-7; D is unresolved. Germline assignment: CDR1 KGHSH and CDR2 LQKENI. Trimming pared 5 bases from V and 2 bases from J, leaving 4 bases between. This CDR3 region has 11 residues. CDR3 sequence reads: CASSNTYEQYF. The CDR3 DNA reads TGTGCCAGCTCAAATACCTACGAGCAGTACTTC.

This clone was seen only a few times. The genes are TRBV6-5 and TRBJ2-7, with 8 bases that match TRBD1. The CDR3 is 14 amino acids. Germline V lookup: CDR1 MNHEY, CDR2 SVGAGI. V trimming: 6 bases; J trimming: 3 bases; junction bases outside the gene matches: 7. The DNA for the CDR3 is TGTGCCAGCAGCAGGGACAGGTCAGGCTACGAGCAGTACTTC. Its translation is CASSRDRSGYEQYF.

The chain joins TRBV13 to TRBJ2-5; TRBD2 is a possible D gene (7 bases). The CDR3 has 14 residues. Germline V gene lookup returns CDR1 PRHDT and CDR2 FYEKMQ (reference sequence). V was trimmed by 8 bases and J by 5 bases, leaving 18 bases between them. As DNA, the CDR3 is TGTGCCAGCCGGGGGGCGGGATTGGAGGAGACCCAGTACTTC. This translates into CASRGAGLEETQYF.

The CDR3 coding sequence is TGTGCCAGCAGTCTGACAGGGGGCGCATCTTACGAGCAGTACTTC. Amino acid sequence: CASSLTGGASYEQYF. The chain uses TRBV6-5 and TRBJ2-7; 10 nucleotides agree with TRBD1. Germline lookup yields CDR1 MNHEY and CDR2 SVGAGI. The CDR3 has 15 residues. The ends lost 5 bases at V and 4 bases at J; junction bases unmatched: 8.

The CDR3 DNA reads TGTGCCAGCAGTATTCGGTCGGGCCTGGCGGGCTATAATTCACCCCTCCACTTT. Protein: CASSIRSGLAGYNSPLHF. J is TRBJ1-6 and V is TRBV28; D uncertain. CDR3 size: 18 residues. CDR1 is MDHEN and CDR2 is SYDVKM in the germline V gene. V lost 5 bases, J lost 3 bases, and 20 bases lay in between.

This rearrangement joins TRBV25-1 to TRBJ2-7, with TRBD1 as a possible D gene (5 bases). This CDR3 region has 14 residues. V lost 6 bases and J lost 5, with 17 bases in between. The V gene's germline CDR1 is MGHDK and CDR2 SYGVNS. This CDR3 reads CASSLLRASDEQYF. CDR3 DNA sequence: TGTGCCAGCAGCCTCCTCAGGGCTTCGGACGAGCAGTACTTC.

The V gene is TRBV24-1, the J gene TRBJ1-5; 8 nucleotides align to TRBD1. The V and J ends lost 3 bases and 6 bases, in that order; junction bases with no gene match: 9. The germline gives CDR1 KGHDR, CDR2 SFDVKD. CDR3 length: 16 residues. CDR3 sequence (DNA): TGTGCCACCAGTGATAGAGGACAGGGATGGGTTCAGCCCCAGCATTTT. It encodes CATSDRGQGWVQPQHF.

The rearrangement uses TRBV18 and TRBJ2-3; 8 nucleotides line up with TRBD1. The CDR3 has 16 residues. Per the germline V gene, CDR1 is KGHSH and CDR2 is LQKENI. The J segment lost 4 bases and the V segment lost 1 base, leaving 7 bases of the junction unmatched. CDR3 nucleotides: TGTGCCAGCTCACCACTCCAGGGGGCTGTAGCAGATACGCAGTATTTT. This gives the protein CASSPLQGAVADTQYF.

CDR3 protein: CASSIWRTGILNSPLHF. The CDR3 DNA sequence: TGTGCCAGTAGTATTTGGAGGACAGGGATACTTAATTCACCCCTCCACTTT. The chain couples TRBV19 to TRBJ1-6, with TRBD1 identical over 8 bases. Trimming took 3 bases from V and 6 from J; bases not matched to a gene: 10. The CDR3 totals 17 residues. Germline CDR1 LNHDA, CDR2 SQIVND (reference sequence). Based on the CDR3 plus reference TRBV19 and TRBJ1-6, the full variable domain is DGGITQSPKYLFRKEGQNVTLSCEQNLNHDAMYWYRQDPGQGLRLIYYSQIVNDFQKGDIAEGYSVSREKKESFPLTVTSAQKNPTAFYLCASSIWRTGILNSPLHFGNGTRLTVT.

The chain carries TRBV30 and TRBJ2-2, with 11 bases identical to TRBD2. Germline CDR1 and CDR2: GTSNPN and SVGIG (reference sequence). V was pared by 4 bases and J by 7 bases, with 11 bases of the junction left unmatched. CDR3 length equals 16 residues. CDR3 sequence reads: CAWTLIAGGPGGELFF. Here the CDR3 DNA reads TGTGCCTGGACATTAATAGCGGGAGGGCCCGGCGGGGAGCTGTTTTTT.

V is TRBV24-1 and J is TRBJ1-2; a weak D match, TRBD1 (6 bases). Between the trimmed V and J ends, which lost 3 bases and 7 bases, there was a span of 14 bases. CDR1 and CDR2 from the germline V gene are KGHDR and SFDVKD. This CDR3 comprises 14 residues. CDR3 residues: CATSDTGTFGGYTF. The CDR3 DNA reads as TGTGCCACCAGTGATACCGGGACATTTGGTGGCTACACCTTC.

The chain employs TRBV30 and TRBJ1-5; D is possibly TRBD1 (6 bases). Trimming took off 2 bases at V and 0 bases at J, with 17 bases between the two ends. The germline CDR1 and CDR2 sequences are GTSNPN and SVGIG (reference sequence). The CDR3 runs 17 residues. The CDR3 loop is CAWSNTRQETSNQPQHF. The CDR3 bases are TGTGCCTGGAGTAATACCCGACAGGAGACTAGCAATCAGCCCCAGCATTTT.

The rearrangement links TRBV14 to TRBJ2-2; D possibly corresponds to TRBD2 (7 bases). CDR1 is SGHDN and CDR2 is FVKESK in the germline V gene. V shed 4 bases and J shed 5 bases, with 17 bases lying between them. The CDR3 length is 16 residues. CDR3 sequence reads: CASSRAGGGGTGELFF. The CDR3 region has the DNA TGTGCCAGCAGCCGTGCCGGGGGCGGGGGAACCGGGGAGCTGTTTTTT.

The chain employs TRBV10-3 and TRBJ1-2; tentatively, D is TRBD1 (6 bases). The V gene lost 6 bases and the J gene lost 2 bases, with 13 bases spanning the gap. This CDR3 is built from 14 residues. Per the germline V gene, CDR1 is ENHRY and CDR2 is SYGVKD. The CDR3 DNA follows: TGTGCCATCAGGGACAGTGGGACCAACTATGGCTACACCTTC. Its protein is CAIRDSGTNYGYTF.

The chain recombines TRBV7-2 with TRBJ2-7; 7 nucleotides align to TRBD1. In germline, CDR1 is SGHTA, CDR2 FQGNSA. V trimming: 5 bases; J trimming: 2 bases; junction bases outside the gene matches: 6. The CDR3 has 14 amino acids. The CDR3, as DNA: TGTGCCAGCAGCCGGAGACAGGGAACCTACGAGCAGTACTTC. This sequence encodes CASSRRQGTYEQYF. The variable domain in full, with the rest retrieved from reference TRBV7-2 and TRBJ2-7, is GAGVSQSPSNKVTEKGKDVELRCDPISGHTALYWYRQSLGQGLEFLIYFQGNSAPDKSGLPSDRFSAERTGGSVSTLTIQRTQQEDSAVYLCASSRRQGTYEQYFGPGTRLTVT.

This clone was seen just once. The CDR3 reads CATSDPAGAYNEQFF. CDR3 DNA sequence: TGTGCCACCAGTGACCCAGCGGGAGCTTACAATGAGCAGTTCTTC. The chain recombines TRBV24-1 with TRBJ2-1; 8 bases are a match to TRBD2. Germline CDR1 reads KGHDR; CDR2 reads SFDVKD. V gave up 4 bases and J gave up 4 bases; unmatched junction bases: 5. The CDR3 runs 15 residues.

This clone was found a few times. The rearrangement uses TRBV7-9 and TRBJ1-6, with 7 positions matching TRBD1. Germline CDR1 reads SEHNR; CDR2 reads FQNEAQ (reference sequence). There are 15 residues in the CDR3. V lost 3 bases to trimming and J lost 10 bases; unmatched junction nucleotides: 9. CDR3 sequence reads: CASSLQGGGRSPLHF. Here the CDR3 DNA reads TGTGCCAGCAGCTTGCAAGGGGGCGGAAGATCACCCCTCCACTTT.

This clone showed up just once. The V gene is TRBV7-6, the J gene TRBJ2-1, with 8 bases lining up with TRBD2. V dropped 1 base and J dropped 4; count of bases not matched to a gene: 6. This CDR3 region has 16 residues. The germline CDR1 and CDR2 sequences are SGHVS and FNYEAQ. CDR3 nucleotides: TGTGCCAGCAGCTTAGGCACTAGCGGATTATACAATGAGCAGTTCTTC. Translating gives CASSLGTSGLYNEQFF.

V and J are TRBV5-4 and TRBJ2-3; maybe TRBD2 (6 bases). The germline gives CDR1 SGHNT, CDR2 YYREEE (reference sequence). Trimming removed 0 bases from V and 1 base from J, with 12 bases in between. This CDR3 region has 16 residues. CDR3 bases: TGTGCCAGCAGCTTGGGAGCGGGTGGTGGCACAGATACGCAGTATTTT. It codes for CASSLGAGGGTDTQYF.

The CDR3 region is CASSYSSEQYF. Written as DNA, the CDR3 is TGTGCCAGCAGTTATAGCTCGGAGCAGTACTTC. The chain employs TRBV6-5 and TRBJ2-7; D call uncertain. The germline CDR1 and CDR2 sequences are MNHEY and SVGAGI. Between the trimmed V and J ends, which lost 3 bases and 7 bases, there was a span of 7 bases. The CDR3 totals 11 residues.

The genes are TRBV5-4 and TRBJ2-5, with D possibly TRBD1 on 5 matching bases. V shed 4 bases and J shed 2 bases, with 15 bases lying between them. This CDR3 has 15 amino acids. Germline lookup yields CDR1 SGHNT and CDR2 YYREEE (reference sequence). The CDR3 region is CASSRPRQLQETQYF. DNA of the CDR3: TGTGCCAGCAGCCGACCTCGACAGCTACAAGAGACCCAGTACTTC. Together with reference TRBV5-4 and TRBJ2-5, the CDR3 gives the full variable domain: ETGVTQSPTHLIKTRGQQVTLRCSSQSGHNTVSWYQQALGQGPQFIFQYYREEENGRGNFPPRFSGLQFPNYSSELNVNALELDDSALYLCASSRPRQLQETQYFGPGTRLLVL.

This clone was counted only a few times. The genes are TRBV6-5 and TRBJ1-1; the D is unclear. CDR1 MNHEY and CDR2 SVGAGI come from the germline V gene. V was clipped by 0 bases and J by 5 bases, with 10 bases between them. The CDR3 is 14 amino acids. The CDR3 loop reads CASSYSRARTEAFF. CDR3 DNA: TGTGCCAGCAGTTACTCGCGGGCAAGGACTGAAGCTTTCTTT.

The rearrangement uses TRBV5-1 and TRBJ2-1; TRBD1 aligns across 9 bases. Germline-derived CDR1 and CDR2 are SGHRS and YFSETQ. The CDR3 consists of 15 residues. Trimming at V came to 4 bases and at J to 8 bases, leaving 10 bases not matched to a gene. The CDR3 spells CASSLAGQGKYEQFF. In DNA form, the CDR3 reads TGCGCCAGCAGCCTCGCGGGACAGGGAAAATATGAGCAGTTCTTC.

The V gene is TRBV4-3, the J gene TRBJ2-7; 13 positions match TRBD2. CDR3 length equals 18 residues. From germline, CDR1 is LGHNA and CDR2 YSLEER. Losses at the gene ends were 4 bases for V and 0 bases for J; bases not matched to a gene: 9. CDR3 loop: CASSRRTSGSQSSYEQYF. The CDR3 DNA reads as TGCGCCAGCAGCCGGAGGACTAGCGGGAGCCAGAGCTCCTACGAGCAGTACTTC.

The chain uses TRBV28 and TRBJ1-6, with D possibly matching TRBD1 (5 bases). The length of the CDR3 is 14 residues. Germline V gene sequence: CDR1 MDHEN, CDR2 SYDVKM. Trimming removed 3 bases from V and 9 bases from J, with 12 bases in between. The CDR3 is CASSFRVTGSPLHF. Written as DNA, the CDR3 is TGTGCCAGCAGTTTCAGGGTTACCGGTTCACCCCTCCACTTT. The full variable domain, its missing parts supplied by reference TRBV28 and TRBJ1-6, is DVKVTQSSRYLVKRTGEKVFLECVQDMDHENMFWYRQDPGLGLRLIYFSYDVKMKEKGDIPEGYSVSREKKERFSLILESASTNQTSMYLCASSFRVTGSPLHFGNGTRLTVT.

In its sample, this clone was seen a few times. V usage is TRBV30 and J usage is TRBJ1-6; TRBD1 might be the D (5 bases). This CDR3 has 15 amino acids. The ends were cut back, 7 bases at V and 7 bases at J, with 20 bases in the middle. CDR1 is GTSNPN and CDR2 is SVGIG in the germline V gene (reference sequence). The CDR3 sequence: CASNLRDGGNSPLHF. The DNA for the CDR3 is TGTGCCTCCAATTTAAGGGACGGGGGGAATTCACCCCTCCACTTT.

This clone was detected a few times. The chain has TRBV18 and TRBJ2-1, with D possibly TRBD1 on 8 matching bases. With 4 bases removed from V and 6 bases from J, the gap between germline ends came to 13 bases. Per the germline V gene, CDR1 is KGHSH and CDR2 is LQKENI. CDR3 size: 14 residues. The CDR3 sequence is CASSQTGGGNEQFF. The CDR3 DNA reads as TGTGCCAGCTCACAAACAGGGGGGGGCAATGAGCAGTTCTTC. The full variable domain, rest sourced from reference TRBV18 and TRBJ2-1, is NAGVMQNPRHLVRRRGQEARLRCSPMKGHSHVYWYRQLPEEGLKFMVYLQKENIIDESGMPKERFSAEFPKEGPSILRIQQVVRGDSAAYFCASSQTGGGNEQFFGPGTRLTVL.

This sequence joins TRBV27 and TRBJ1-5; TRBD1 matches at 10 bases. The CDR3 extends over 16 amino acids. With V trimmed by 6 bases and J by 2 bases, 7 bases remained unmatched. CDR1 and CDR2 (germline): MNHEY, SMNVEV (reference sequence). In DNA, the CDR3 is TGTGCCAGCAGCCAGAGACAGGGGGCGGGCAATCAGCCCCAGCATTTT. Residues: CASSQRQGAGNQPQHF.

CDR3 residues: CASSFRTSGSSTDTQYF. CDR3 bases: TGCGCCAGCAGCTTCCGGACTAGCGGGTCTAGCACAGATACGCAGTATTTT. V usage is TRBV5-1 and J usage is TRBJ2-3, with 11 bases that match TRBD2. The CDR3 totals 17 residues. Losses at the gene ends were 2 bases for V and 0 bases for J; bases not matched to a gene: 5. Per the germline V gene, CDR1 is SGHRS and CDR2 is YFSETQ.

The chain is built from TRBV5-6 and TRBJ1-3; 9 positions agree with TRBD1. The V and J ends lost 4 bases and 0 bases, in that order; junction bases with no gene match: 5. The CDR3 has 16 residues. Germline V gene lookup returns CDR1 SGHDT and CDR2 YYEEEE. DNA of the CDR3: TGTGCCAGCAGCCCGGGGACAGGGCCCTCTGGAAACACCATATATTTT. It yields the protein CASSPGTGPSGNTIYF.

This clone was seen more than once but under ten times. The gene calls are TRBV5-5 and TRBJ2-7, with TRBD1 matching 10 bases. CDR1 is SGHKS and CDR2 is YYEKEE in the germline V gene (reference sequence). The junction had 6 bases not matched to a gene; V was cut back by 1 base and J by 5 bases. CDR3 size: 15 residues. The CDR3 DNA is TGTGCCAGCAGCTTGTCGCTGGGACAGGGGAACGAGCAGTACTTC. It codes for CASSLSLGQGNEQYF.